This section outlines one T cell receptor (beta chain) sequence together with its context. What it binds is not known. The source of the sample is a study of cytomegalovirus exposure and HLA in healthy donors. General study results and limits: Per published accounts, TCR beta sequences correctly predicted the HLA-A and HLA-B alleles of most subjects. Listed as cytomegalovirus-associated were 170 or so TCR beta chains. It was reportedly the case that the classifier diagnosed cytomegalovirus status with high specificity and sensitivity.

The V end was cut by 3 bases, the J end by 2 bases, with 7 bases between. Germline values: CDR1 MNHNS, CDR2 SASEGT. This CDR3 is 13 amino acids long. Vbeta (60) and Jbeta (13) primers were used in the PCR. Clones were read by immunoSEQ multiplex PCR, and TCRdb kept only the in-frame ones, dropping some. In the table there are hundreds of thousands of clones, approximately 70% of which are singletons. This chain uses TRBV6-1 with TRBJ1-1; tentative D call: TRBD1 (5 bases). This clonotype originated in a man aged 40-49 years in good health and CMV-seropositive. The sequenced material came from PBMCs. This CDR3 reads CASSDWGNTEAFF. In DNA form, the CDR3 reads TGTGCCAGCAGTGATTGGGGCAACACTGAAGCTTTCTTT.